This T cell receptor beta chain was sequenced for a study of cytomegalovirus exposure and HLA in healthy donors. Study-wide results and limits: With later analysis, a missense DCLRE1C variant became linked to TCR beta V- and J-gene trimming.

As for this clone: Its antigen is undetermined.

Per the germline V gene, CDR1 is MDHEN and CDR2 is SYDVKM. The ends were cut back, 2 bases at V and 10 bases at J, with 3 bases in the middle. The CDR3 is made up of 11 amino acids. The PCR had 60 Vbeta and 13 Jbeta primers. In the original workflow: In a later analysis, of 80 million or so unique beta chains, some 10 million appeared in at least two donors. Using immunoSEQ multiplex PCR, the repertoire was profiled, and TCRdb retains in-frame clones only, with some absent. V and J calls plus clone size are reproduced from that table; the DNA served to infer D and trimming. The sample lists around 150,000 clones, 80% to 85% occurring once.

The sample taken for sequencing was PBMCs. The receptor was derived from a man aged 45-65 years in good health and CMV-seropositive. The chain employs TRBV28 and TRBJ1-6; D is unresolved. The CDR3 loop is CASSLRSPLHF. CDR3 nucleotide sequence: TGTGCCAGCAGTTTACGGTCACCCCTCCACTTT.